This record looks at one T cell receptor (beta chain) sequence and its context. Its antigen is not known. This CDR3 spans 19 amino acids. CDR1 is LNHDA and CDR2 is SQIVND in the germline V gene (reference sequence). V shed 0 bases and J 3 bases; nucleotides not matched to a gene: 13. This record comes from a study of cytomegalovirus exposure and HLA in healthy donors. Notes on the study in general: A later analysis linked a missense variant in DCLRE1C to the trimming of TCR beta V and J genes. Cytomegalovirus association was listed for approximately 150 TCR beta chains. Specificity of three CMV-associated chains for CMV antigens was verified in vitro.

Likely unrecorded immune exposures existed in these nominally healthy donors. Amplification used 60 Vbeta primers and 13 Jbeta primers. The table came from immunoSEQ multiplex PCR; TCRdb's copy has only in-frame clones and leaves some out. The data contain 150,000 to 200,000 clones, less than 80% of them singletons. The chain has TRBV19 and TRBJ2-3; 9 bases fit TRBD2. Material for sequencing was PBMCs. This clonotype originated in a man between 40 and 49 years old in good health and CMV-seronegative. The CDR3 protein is CASSIDPYRGSGRTDTQYF. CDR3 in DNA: TGTGCCAGTAGTATAGACCCCTACCGCGGCAGCGGGAGGACAGATACGCAGTATTTT.